Following are 27 T cell receptor beta chains from one sample sequenced in a study of beta chain features in type 1 diabetes. Study results and caveats: Type 1 diabetes patients had moderately but significantly shorter TCRB CDR3s in all four CD4+ subsets.

The isolated RNA, all of it, was reverse transcribed, so expressed TCRB transcripts were what got sequenced. TCRdb's copy holds only in-frame clones and misses some; the assay was immunoSEQ multiplex PCR. The table shows around 250,000 clones, with about 13% occurring only once. The antigens of these receptors remain unknown. Sequencing was carried out using naive CD4+ T cells from blood. The receptors originated from a man aged 30 to 39 with type 1 diabetes.

The chain couples TRBV29-1 to TRBJ2-1; 13 nucleotides align to TRBD2. This CDR3 is built from 16 residues. Germline CDR1 is SQVTM and CDR2 is ANQGSEA. The V gene end was trimmed by 6 bases and the J gene end by 0 bases; junction bases not matched to a gene: 5. The CDR3 DNA reads TGCAGCGTGACTAGCGGGAGGCAGTCCTCCTACAATGAGCAGTTCTTC. As protein: CSVTSGRQSSYNEQFF.

This clone appeared a few times. The chain combines TRBV28 with TRBJ1-5; D remains unclear. The CDR3 has 16 amino acids. CDR1 MDHEN and CDR2 SYDVKM come from the germline V gene. The V gene lost 4 bases and the J gene lost 3 bases, with 16 bases spanning the gap. The CDR3 here is CASSSSQEYYNQPQHF. DNA for the CDR3: TGTGCCAGCAGTTCGTCCCAAGAGTATTACAATCAGCCCCAGCATTTT.

This chain uses TRBV9 with TRBJ2-3; D is perhaps TRBD2 (7 bases). Trimming left V 3 bases short and J 1 base short, with 12 bases between. The CDR3 loop spans 15 amino acids. Germline CDR1 is SGDLS and CDR2 is YYNGEE. The CDR3 DNA sequence: TGTGCCAGCAGCGGGGAGGGGGTAGGCACAGATACGCAGTATTTT. Its translation: CASSGEGVGTDTQYF.

The genes are TRBV5-6 and TRBJ2-6; D remains unclear. The CDR3 consists of 13 residues. V lost 5 bases to trimming and J lost 4 bases, with 7 bases between them. Germline lookup yields CDR1 SGHDT and CDR2 YYEEEE. The CDR3 DNA reads as TGTGCCAGCAGTCAAAGCGGGGCCAACGTCCTGACTTTC. It is translated as CASSQSGANVLTF. The full variable domain, its missing parts supplied by reference TRBV5-6 and TRBJ2-6, is DAGVTQSPTHLIKTRGQQVTLRCSPKSGHDTVSWYQQALGQGPQFIFQYYEEEERQRGNFPDRFSGHQFPNYSSELNVNALLLGDSALYLCASSQSGANVLTFGAGSRLTVL.

This clone was seen only a few times. This chain uses TRBV5-1 with TRBJ2-7, with 10 bases aligning to TRBD1. CDR1 is SGHRS, CDR2 YFSETQ, per germline. The CDR3 is 15 amino acids. V lost 4 bases and J lost 2; bases outside the gene matches: 6. The CDR3 reads CASSVTGTGAYEQYF. DNA for the CDR3: TGCGCCAGCAGCGTCACCGGGACAGGGGCCTACGAGCAGTACTTC.

The chain uses TRBV28 and TRBJ2-7; 8 bases are shared with TRBD2. Looked up from germline, CDR1 is MDHEN and CDR2 is SYDVKM. The CDR3 contains 14 residues. The trim removed 8 bases at V and 2 bases at J, leaving 8 bases unmatched. CDR3 amino acids: CASGAREAPYEQYF. CDR3 nucleotides: TGTGCCAGCGGAGCGCGGGAGGCCCCCTACGAGCAGTACTTC. The whole variable domain, filled in from reference TRBV28 and TRBJ2-7, reads DVKVTQSSRYLVKRTGEKVFLECVQDMDHENMFWYRQDPGLGLRLIYFSYDVKMKEKGDIPEGYSVSREKKERFSLILESASTNQTSMYLCASGAREAPYEQYFGPGTRLTVT.

This clone came up a few times. The CDR3, as DNA: TGCAGCGTTGAATTTGGACACTATTCTGGGGCCAACGTCCTGACTTTC. As protein: CSVEFGHYSGANVLTF. The chain has TRBV29-1 and TRBJ2-6, with D perhaps TRBD1 (5 bases). The V end lost 2 bases, the J end lost 1 base, and 12 bases lay between the germline ends. Germline CDR1 and CDR2: SQVTM and ANQGSEA. The CDR3 runs to 16 residues.

V is TRBV28 and J is TRBJ2-7, with TRBD2 matching over 7 bases. Germline V gene sequence: CDR1 MDHEN, CDR2 SYDVKM. The CDR3 sequence is 14 residues long. V lost 5 bases and J lost 2; bases outside the gene matches: 6. CDR3 nucleotides: TGTGCCAGCAGTCTACCTAGCGGCCCCTACGAGCAGTACTTC. It codes for CASSLPSGPYEQYF. The full variable domain, its missing parts supplied by reference TRBV28 and TRBJ2-7, is DVKVTQSSRYLVKRTGEKVFLECVQDMDHENMFWYRQDPGLGLRLIYFSYDVKMKEKGDIPEGYSVSREKKERFSLILESASTNQTSMYLCASSLPSGPYEQYFGPGTRLTVT.

The chain recombines TRBV15 with TRBJ2-3, with D maybe TRBD1 (6 bases). The ends were cut back, 3 bases at V and 0 bases at J, with 10 bases in the middle. CDR1 is LNHNV, CDR2 YYDKDF, per germline (reference sequence). CDR3 length: 15 amino acids. In DNA form, the CDR3 reads TGTGCCACCAGCAGGACAGGTTTCAGCACAGATACGCAGTATTTT. The encoded protein is CATSRTGFSTDTQYF.

In regard to this clone: Other DNA sequences from this sample encode an identical CDR3 as well. The chain has TRBV5-1 and TRBJ2-3; possibly TRBD1 for D (5 bases). V was clipped by 1 base and J by 4 bases, with 13 bases between them. CDR1 and CDR2 (germline): SGHRS, YFSETQ. The CDR3 spans 15 residues. The CDR3 spells CASSLTGVSADTQYF. The CDR3 bases are TGCGCCAGCAGCTTGACAGGAGTCAGCGCAGATACGCAGTATTTT.

This clone was detected only a few times. The DNA of the CDR3 is TGCGCCAGCAGCGAAACAGGGGGACGGAACACTGAAGCTTTCTTT. It codes for CASSETGGRNTEAFF. This rearrangement joins TRBV4-1 to TRBJ1-1, with 8 bases lining up with TRBD1. The V and J ends lost 5 bases and 1 base, in that order; junction bases with no gene match: 6. The CDR3 is 15 residues long. Germline V CDR1 and CDR2: MGHRA, YSYEKL.

This clone was observed a handful of times. V and J are TRBV2 and TRBJ2-3; D is ambiguous. Germline V lookup: CDR1 SNHLY, CDR2 FYNNEI. The V and J ends lost 8 bases and 6 bases respectively, with 9 bases between them. The CDR3 sequence is 11 residues long. CDR3 protein: CASEVNDTQYF. CDR3 sequence (DNA): TGTGCCAGCGAGGTTAACGATACGCAGTATTTT.

The V call is TRBV28, the J call TRBJ2-4; 7 bases are shared with TRBD2. Trimming removed 6 bases from V and 4 bases from J; junction bases left unmatched: 12. Germline CDR1 reads MDHEN; CDR2 reads SYDVKM. The CDR3 spans 16 residues. The CDR3: CASSPLGGWSKNIQYF. The CDR3 DNA reads TGTGCCAGCAGCCCCCTCGGGGGGTGGTCAAAAAACATTCAGTACTTC.

This clone occurred a few times. V is TRBV4-2 and J is TRBJ2-5, with D uncertain. V lost 1 base, J lost 4 bases, and 10 bases lay in between. The CDR3 length is 14 residues. Germline V gene data show CDR1 as LGHNA and CDR2 as YNFKEQ. The CDR3 DNA is TGTGCCAGCAGCCAAGTAGGCCAGGTAGAGACCCAGTACTTC. This translates into CASSQVGQVETQYF.

V usage is TRBV6-6 and J usage is TRBJ1-1; no reliable D call. V lost 6 bases to trimming and J lost 3 bases, with 11 bases between them. The CDR3 loop spans 13 amino acids. The germline V gene has CDR1 MNHNY and CDR2 SVGAGI (reference sequence). CDR3 DNA: TGTGCCAGCAGCCTCTTGTTAGACACTGAAGCTTTCTTT. Encoded protein: CASSLLLDTEAFF.

This clone was detected a few times. Other DNA sequences in this specimen translate into the identical CDR3. The CDR3 DNA reads as TGTGCCAGCTCACCATCGGCTAACTATGGCTACACCTTC. The encoded protein is CASSPSANYGYTF. The gene calls are TRBV18 and TRBJ1-2; D remains ambiguous. CDR1 and CDR2 from the germline V gene are KGHSH and LQKENI. The V end was cut by 2 bases, the J end by 0 bases, with 4 bases between. The CDR3 runs 13 residues.

In its sample, this clone was seen a few times. V is TRBV7-9 and J is TRBJ1-5; TRBD1 aligns across 8 bases. The CDR3 has 16 amino acids. CDR1 and CDR2 from the germline V gene are SEHNR and FQNEAQ (reference sequence). The junction had 5 bases not matched to a gene; V was cut back by 1 base and J by 3 bases. CDR3 region: CASSLGTGSLNQPQHF. The CDR3 DNA reads as TGTGCCAGCAGCTTAGGGACAGGGTCTCTCAATCAGCCCCAGCATTTT.

In this sample, this clone turned up a few times. The chain employs TRBV18 and TRBJ1-1; possibly TRBD1 for D (5 bases). V gave up 0 bases and J gave up 1 base, with 9 bases separating them. The CDR3 contains 15 residues. The germline CDR1 and CDR2 sequences are KGHSH and LQKENI. The CDR3 sequence: CASSPPPTGNTEAFF. The CDR3 DNA reads as TGTGCCAGCTCACCACCGCCTACAGGGAACACTGAAGCTTTCTTT.

The chain joins TRBV9 to TRBJ2-5; TRBD2 is a possible D gene (6 bases). CDR3 length: 17 residues. Germline V lookup: CDR1 SGDLS, CDR2 YYNGEE. V lost 0 bases and J 0 bases, leaving 15 bases between the germline ends. The CDR3 DNA is TGTGCCAGCAGCGTAGGAATTAGCGGAAAGTACCAAGAGACCCAGTACTTC. This gives the protein CASSVGISGKYQETQYF.

The J gene is TRBJ2-7, the V gene TRBV7-2; 7 nucleotides match TRBD1. J gave up 4 bases and V 4 bases, and 4 bases lay outside the gene matches. This CDR3 is 13 amino acids long. Per germline, CDR1 SGHTA and CDR2 FQGNSA. The chain's CDR3 is CASSYEGAYEQYF. The CDR3 nucleotides are TGTGCCAGCAGCTATGAGGGGGCTTACGAGCAGTACTTC.

The rearrangement links TRBV11-1 to TRBJ2-1; 7 bases match TRBD2. V lost 3 bases, J lost 8 bases, and 10 bases stayed unmatched. CDR3 length equals 15 residues. Germline CDR1 SGHAT, CDR2 FQDESV (reference sequence). The CDR3 DNA follows: TGTGCCAGCAGCTTTGGAGGGAGGGGCTGGGATGAGCAGTTCTTC. It yields the protein CASSFGGRGWDEQFF.

The chain joins TRBV5-4 to TRBJ2-5; 9 positions agree with TRBD1. The CDR3 spans 15 residues. Unmatched junction bases numbered 5, after V lost 4 bases and J lost 1 base. Germline loops: CDR1 SGHNT, CDR2 YYREEE (reference sequence). This CDR3 reads CASSQRDRVQETQYF. In DNA form, the CDR3 reads TGTGCCAGCAGCCAGCGGGACAGGGTCCAAGAGACCCAGTACTTC.

The sample holds a few counts of this clone. V is TRBV21-1 and J is TRBJ1-4; TRBD1 is the table's D call and was not checked against the DNA. TRBV21-1 is noted as a pseudogene. The CDR3 is 15 amino acids. CDR3 sequence (DNA): TGTGCCAGCAGCAGCCGACAAGCAATTATCGAAAAACTGTTTTTT. This codes for CASSSRQAIIEKLFF.

As to this clone: Other DNA sequences of this sample code for an identical CDR3. CDR3 loop: CASSVVGGSYNEQFF. Written as DNA, the CDR3 is TGTGCCAGCAGCGTAGTTGGGGGGTCCTACAATGAGCAGTTCTTC. The chain couples TRBV9 to TRBJ2-1; D might be TRBD2 (6 bases). CDR3 length: 15 residues. The V gene's germline CDR1 is SGDLS and CDR2 YYNGEE. Trimming pared 0 bases from V and 1 base from J, leaving 8 bases between.

The chain has TRBV7-8 and TRBJ2-2; D might be TRBD1 (7 bases). This CDR3 comprises 15 residues. V gave up 1 base and J gave up 7 bases, with 13 bases separating them. Germline CDR1 is SGHVS and CDR2 is FQNEAQ. CDR3 sequence: CASSLGQGGIGELFF. CDR3 DNA: TGTGCCAGCAGCTTAGGACAGGGCGGGATCGGGGAGCTGTTTTTT.

The V gene is TRBV6-6, the J gene TRBJ2-7, with unresolved D. Germline CDR1 is MNHNY and CDR2 is SVGAGI (reference sequence). The CDR3 is made up of 11 amino acids. Trimming pared 4 bases from V and 4 bases from J, leaving 5 bases between. DNA for the CDR3: TGTGCCAGCAGTTCCCTTTACGAGCAGTACTTC. This gives the protein CASSSLYEQYF.

The V gene is TRBV28, the J gene TRBJ1-4; 7 nucleotides line up with TRBD1. V was pared by 2 bases and J by 5 bases, with 5 bases of the junction left unmatched. Germline assignment: CDR1 MDHEN and CDR2 SYDVKM. This CDR3 is 15 amino acids long. The CDR3 sequence: CASSLTGTANEKLFF. The CDR3 DNA reads as TGTGCCAGCAGTTTAACCGGGACAGCCAATGAAAAACTGTTTTTT. Supplemented by reference TRBV28 and TRBJ1-4, the full variable domain reads DVKVTQSSRYLVKRTGEKVFLECVQDMDHENMFWYRQDPGLGLRLIYFSYDVKMKEKGDIPEGYSVSREKKERFSLILESASTNQTSMYLCASSLTGTANEKLFFGSGTQLSVL.